What follows are 21 T cell receptor beta chains derived from one specimen sequenced in a study of shared clonotypes between healthy human individuals. Sequencing used immunoSEQ multiplex PCR; TCRdb keeps in-frame clones, though not all of them. The sample lists about 380,000 clones, 96% occurring once. The sequencing sample was made of memory CD8+ T cells sorted from blood. The subset denotes: CD45RO+ cells pooled with CCR7-negative TemRA cells. The receptors were sampled from a man aged 25-45 years in good health.

The gene calls are TRBV19 and TRBJ1-1; D may be TRBD1 (5 bases). This CDR3 has 15 residues. In germline, CDR1 is LNHDA, CDR2 SQIVND (reference sequence). The germline V and J ends were trimmed by 6 bases and 0 bases, with 14 bases remaining between them. CDR3 DNA: TGTGCCAGTAGGCCCCCGGGGGGACTGAACACTGAAGCTTTCTTT. This gives the protein CASRPPGGLNTEAFF.

Concerning this clone: Other DNA sequences in this sample translate to the same CDR3. This chain uses TRBV4-1 with TRBJ2-1; TRBD2 agrees at 7 bases. The CDR3 consists of 13 residues. CDR1 and CDR2 (germline): MGHRA, YSYEKL. V dropped 1 base and J dropped 7; count of bases not matched to a gene: 1. The CDR3 DNA reads as TGCGCCAGCAGCCAAGTCGGGGGGAATGAGCAGTTCTTC. Its protein is CASSQVGGNEQFF.

This chain uses TRBV29-1 with TRBJ2-5; D tentatively fits TRBD1 or TRBD2 (6 bases each). V was trimmed by 7 bases and J by 3 bases, leaving 12 bases between them. The germline V gene encodes CDR1 SQVTM and CDR2 ANQGSEA. This CDR3 contains 12 residues. The CDR3 DNA reads as TGCAGCGCTTTGAGGGGGGAAGAGACCCAGTACTTC. Its translation is CSALRGEETQYF.

The chain has TRBV6-1 and TRBJ1-2; D not certain. The CDR3 has 13 amino acids. The germline V gene has CDR1 MNHNS and CDR2 SASEGT. Trimming removed 4 bases from V and 2 bases from J, with 8 bases in between. This CDR3 reads CASSGAANYGYTF. DNA of the CDR3: TGTGCCAGCAGTGGGGCAGCGAACTATGGCTACACCTTC.

CDR3 in amino acids: CASSLDPGSYEQYF. The CDR3 DNA reads as TGTGCCAGCAGCTTGGATCCGGGGTCCTACGAGCAGTACTTC. The genes are TRBV5-4 and TRBJ2-7; weak D call: TRBD2 (5 bases). Germline CDR1 SGHNT, CDR2 YYREEE (reference sequence). The CDR3 consists of 14 residues. V lost 0 bases, J lost 1 base, and 8 bases lay in between.

This rearrangement joins TRBV5-1 to TRBJ1-3; a possible D gene is TRBD1 (6 bases). The germline V gene has CDR1 SGHRS and CDR2 YFSETQ. V lost 5 bases and J 3 bases, leaving 15 bases between the germline ends. The CDR3 runs to 15 residues. Written as DNA, the CDR3 is TGCGCCAGCAGAAGGGGGGAAACAGATGGAAACACCATATATTTT. It yields the protein CASRRGETDGNTIYF.

The chain uses TRBV7-9 and TRBJ2-1, with 7 bases matching TRBD1. J gave up 8 bases and V 1 base, and 8 bases lay outside the gene matches. Germline V gives CDR1 SEHNR, CDR2 FQNEAQ (reference sequence). The CDR3 contains 15 residues. CDR3 region: CASSLGQGSYDEQFF. The CDR3 DNA is TGTGCCAGCAGCTTAGGACAGGGCAGTTATGATGAGCAGTTCTTC.

The chain links TRBV27 to TRBJ2-3, with D possibly TRBD2 on 5 matching bases. The CDR3 is made up of 13 amino acids. The germline V and J ends were trimmed by 11 bases and 1 base, with 13 bases remaining between them. Germline V gene data show CDR1 as MNHEY and CDR2 as SMNVEV (reference sequence). Written as DNA, the CDR3 is TGTGCCTCAAGGAGGTTGGGCACAGATACGCAGTATTTT. It translates to CASRRLGTDTQYF.

V gene TRBV5-4 combines with J gene TRBJ1-2; 8 bases are shared with TRBD1. After removal of 1 base from V and 6 bases from J, the junction contained 5 bases not matched to a gene. There are 14 residues in the CDR3. Germline V lookup: CDR1 SGHNT, CDR2 YYREEE (reference sequence). CDR3 loop: CASSLRRTGHGYTF. Written as DNA, the CDR3 is TGTGCCAGCAGCTTGAGGCGGACAGGGCATGGCTACACCTTC.

The rearrangement links TRBV5-5 to TRBJ1-1; 8 nucleotides agree with TRBD1. Germline values: CDR1 SGHKS, CDR2 YYEKEE (reference sequence). CDR3 length: 14 residues. After removal of 5 bases from V and 7 bases from J, the junction contained 10 bases not matched to a gene. CDR3: CASRRDRLESEAFF. The CDR3 nucleotides read TGTGCCAGCAGGAGGGACAGGCTTGAGAGTGAAGCTTTCTTT.

A remark on this clone: The sample has other DNA sequences that encode this CDR3 too. J is TRBJ2-3 and V is TRBV5-1; D remains unclear. Trimming cost V 2 bases and J 5 bases, with 3 bases left between them. This CDR3 is 11 amino acids long. Germline-derived CDR1 and CDR2 are SGHRS and YFSETQ. The CDR3 sequence: CASSLGDTQYF. CDR3 bases: TGCGCCAGCAGCTTAGGAGATACGCAGTATTTT.

The sample holds one count of this clone. This chain joins TRBV7-9 and TRBJ1-4; D gene unclear. The CDR3 contains 14 residues. Germline V gene data show CDR1 as SEHNR and CDR2 as FQNEAQ (reference sequence). V lost 1 base and J 7 bases, leaving 10 bases between the germline ends. In DNA form, the CDR3 reads TGTGCCAGCAGCTTAGGGGTTAGAGTTGAAAAACTGTTTTTT. It specifies CASSLGVRVEKLFF.

In this sample, this clone turned up once. This rearrangement joins TRBV11-3 to TRBJ2-5; D gene unclear. The V end lost 5 bases, the J end lost 1 base, and 8 bases lay between the germline ends. The germline CDR1 and CDR2 sequences are SGHNT and YENEEA. This CDR3 has 13 amino acids. The CDR3 nucleotides are TGTGCCAGCAGCCCCGGCCCCCAAGAGACCCAGTACTTC. Translation: CASSPGPQETQYF.

The gene calls are TRBV18 and TRBJ1-6; TRBD1 aligns across 9 bases. This CDR3 region has 16 residues. Germline V gives CDR1 KGHSH, CDR2 LQKENI. V was clipped by 3 bases and J by 10 bases; unmatched bases: 10. This CDR3 reads CASSPSRDRAGSPLHF. The CDR3 nucleotides read TGTGCCAGCTCACCTTCCCGGGACAGGGCGGGATCACCCCTCCACTTT.

J is TRBJ1-3 and V is TRBV6-9; 7 bases line up with TRBD1. The CDR3 is made up of 16 amino acids. CDR1 is MNHGY, CDR2 SVAAGI, per germline. Losses at the gene ends were 6 bases for V and 4 bases for J; bases not matched to a gene: 12. CDR3 region: CASSDREEGRGNTIYF. CDR3 coding DNA: TGTGCCAGCAGCGACAGGGAAGAAGGGAGGGGAAACACCATATATTTT.

This clone was seen once. This chain connects TRBV19 to TRBJ2-1; TRBD1 matches at 8 bases. The germline gives CDR1 LNHDA, CDR2 SQIVND (reference sequence). The CDR3 loop spans 13 amino acids. The V and J ends lost 7 bases and 4 bases, in that order; junction bases with no gene match: 3. The CDR3 region has the DNA TGTGCCAGTACCCAGGGGGCGTACAATGAGCAGTTCTTC. Translated, it gives CASTQGAYNEQFF.

The J gene is TRBJ2-7, the V gene TRBV6-1; D is ambiguous. Germline V lookup: CDR1 MNHNS, CDR2 SASEGT. Between the trimmed V and J ends, which lost 7 bases and 4 bases, there was a span of 8 bases. CDR3 length equals 11 residues. The CDR3 coding sequence is TGTGCCAGCACACGAGAGTACGAGCAGTACTTC. Translated, it gives CASTREYEQYF.

This rearrangement joins TRBV11-2 to TRBJ2-1; TRBD1 matches 10 bases. CDR1 SGHAT and CDR2 FQNNGV come from the germline V gene. This CDR3 region has 18 residues. The junction had 10 bases not matched to a gene; V was cut back by 5 bases and J by 0 bases. The CDR3 coding sequence is TGTGCCAGCAGCCCCGGGACAGGGGTCGAGAGCTCCTACAATGAGCAGTTCTTC. Amino acids: CASSPGTGVESSYNEQFF.

The chain combines TRBV6-1 with TRBJ2-1; D is unclear. The germline V gene has CDR1 MNHNS and CDR2 SASEGT. The CDR3 loop spans 12 amino acids. V was cut by 6 bases and J by 5 bases, with 8 bases left in between. CDR3 sequence (DNA): TGTGCCAGCAGGGCAACACACAATGAGCAGTTCTTC. Translated, it gives CASRATHNEQFF.

The chain carries TRBV5-1 and TRBJ2-1, with 9 bases that match TRBD2. This CDR3 has 16 amino acids. Germline CDR1 and CDR2: SGHRS and YFSETQ. V shed 5 bases and J 3 bases; nucleotides not matched to a gene: 9. The CDR3 DNA follows: TGCGCCAGCAGTTCGTTCGGGACTAGCTTCTACAATGAGCAGTTCTTC. It translates to CASSSFGTSFYNEQFF.

The V and J genes are TRBV5-4 and TRBJ2-7, with 12 bases matching TRBD2. Germline CDR1 and CDR2: SGHNT and YYREEE (reference sequence). CDR3 size: 17 residues. V trimming: 4 bases; J trimming: 2 bases; junction bases outside the gene matches: 10. CDR3: CASSLLAGGPVAYEQYF. The CDR3, as DNA: TGTGCCAGCAGCCTTCTAGCGGGAGGGCCTGTAGCCTACGAGCAGTACTTC. The full variable domain, rest sourced from reference TRBV5-4 and TRBJ2-7, is ETGVTQSPTHLIKTRGQQVTLRCSSQSGHNTVSWYQQALGQGPQFIFQYYREEENGRGNFPPRFSGLQFPNYSSELNVNALELDDSALYLCASSLLAGGPVAYEQYFGPGTRLTVT.